Included here is one T cell receptor beta chain sequence, with context. This clonotype turned up a few times. This clone's antigen is unknown. Per-base quality was not reported, and no clone a single base away is much larger than it. PBMCs were isolated by Ficoll-Paque density gradient centrifugation. This entry comes from a study of T-cell memory formation after mild COVID-19 (dated by TCRdb to about 2021). Concerning the study at large: TCR sequence clusters from the two donors were found to be largely donor specific. In two donors, T-cell clones that expanded and contracted after mild COVID-19 were tracked by sequencing TCRalpha and TCRbeta repertoires over time. The cohort was made up of two young adult volunteers, one female and one male, who were previously healthy.

The full study reports these points: The second-wave clones that peaked on day 37 were not confirmed to be SARS-CoV-2 specific. From day 15 to 85, contracting clones showed balanced CD4/CD8 phenotypes, whereas a second wave of clones that expanded from day 15 to 37 leaned towards CD4+. Contracting CD4+ clones were found mainly in CM and EM memory subsets, while CD8+ clones were enriched in EMRA. Some responding clones were detected in pre-infection memory, which suggested that pre-existing cross-reactive memory T cells had joined the SARS-CoV-2 response. Only two mild cases were covered by the study, and larger cohorts that include severe cases with pre-infection samples were considered necessary.

The CDR3 runs 13 residues from the cysteine to the phenylalanine. The sequence is cut down to CDR3 DNA, 39 bases in frame from base 1. At the junction V is shortened by 3 bases and J by 10 bases; bases outside the gene matches: 1. CDR1 and CDR2 were assigned from the germline V gene as SGHTA and FQGNSA. Reads for this sample came from an Illumina NovaSeq 6000. cDNA libraries for TCRalpha and TCRbeta were prepared by 5'RACE using constant-segment primers, with sample barcodes and unique molecular identifiers added. RNA was extracted from every sample with Trizol reagent. Libraries were amplified in two PCR steps, with a second sample barcode and Illumina TruSeq adapters added in the second step. The libraries were sequenced on an Illumina NovaSeq using 2 x 150 bp paired-end reads. The authors' analysis ran thus. With migec v1.2.7, reads were demultiplexed and then collapsed into UMI-guided consensus sequences. Using mixcr v2.1.11, UMI consensuses were aligned to TRA and TRB V and J templates and then assembled into clonotypes. Expanded or contracted clonotypes were those called significant by both edgeR and NoisET, with noise models trained on biological replicates. edgeR calls used a false discovery rate-adjusted p below 0.01 and a log2 fold-change threshold of 1. As an exploratory analysis of dynamics, max-normalized trajectories of the 1000 most abundant clonotypes were examined by PCA with hierarchical clustering. Separately sequenced CD4+ and CD8+ repertoires were used to assign a CD4 or CD8 phenotype to each responding clone. The public reads were quality trimmed at Q25 with fastp and then assembled into clones with MiXCR by TCRdb, keeping productive beta chains. One record per CDR3 amino acid sequence lists the most common genes and DNA. These V and J calls rely on TCRdb rather than the paper's analysis. The sample data list 300,000 to 350,000 distinct CDR3 sequences, and approximately 12% of these were observed just once. About 21% of the sample is in the top ten clones.

This receptor chain uses TRBV7-2 and TRBJ1-4; TRBD1 fits 11 bases in the junction. Sequencing was done on a sample of PBMCs or a T cell subset sorted from them (not recorded which). This clonotype was sampled from a man between 18 and 35 years old who had mild COVID-19 (a few samples of this study predate the infection). The sample titles of this study are shuffled in the database, so cell type and time point are left out; the donor was told from shared clones. The nucleotides read TGTGCCAGCAGCTTCGGGACAGGGGGAAAACTGTTTTTT. It codes for CASSFGTGGKLFF. This CDR3, with the reference TRBV7-2 and TRBJ1-4 proteins standing in past its ends, gives the full variable domain GAGVSQSPSNKVTEKGKDVELRCDPISGHTALYWYRQSLGQGLEFLIYFQGNSAPDKSGLPSDRFSAERTGGSVSTLTIQRTQQEDSAVYLCASSFGTGGKLFFGSGTQLSVL.